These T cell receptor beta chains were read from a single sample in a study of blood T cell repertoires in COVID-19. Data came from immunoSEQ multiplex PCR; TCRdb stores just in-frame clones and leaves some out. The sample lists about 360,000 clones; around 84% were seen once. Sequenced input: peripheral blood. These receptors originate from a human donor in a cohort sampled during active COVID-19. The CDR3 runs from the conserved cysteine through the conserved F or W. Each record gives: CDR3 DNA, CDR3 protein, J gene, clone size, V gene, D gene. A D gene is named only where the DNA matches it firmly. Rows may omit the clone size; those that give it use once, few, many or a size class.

CDR3 DNA: TGTGCCAGCAGACAGGGGTATTCACCCCTCCACTTT
CDR3 protein: CASRQGYSPLHF
J gene: TRBJ1-6
clone size: -
V gene: TRBV19
D gene: TRBD1

CDR3 DNA: TGCGCCAGCAGCCAAGCAGGGGACAGCTTTTTTGCCTATGGCTACACCTTC
CDR3 protein: CASSQAGDSFFAYGYTF
J gene: TRBJ1-2
clone size: few
V gene: TRBV4-1
D gene: TRBD1

CDR3 DNA: TGCGCCAGCAGCCAAGGTCCGGGAGCGAACTACGAGCAGTACTTC
CDR3 protein: CASSQGPGANYEQYF
J gene: TRBJ2-7
clone size: -
V gene: TRBV4-1
D gene: -

CDR3 DNA: TGTGCCAGCAGCGATAGGAGGGAGACCCAGTACTTC
CDR3 protein: CASSDRRETQYF
J gene: TRBJ2-5
clone size: -
V gene: TRBV7-2
D gene: -

CDR3 DNA: TGTGCCATCACTGGACAGGGGGCTGTTGGCACCGGGGAGCTGTTTTTT
CDR3 protein: CAITGQGAVGTGELFF
J gene: TRBJ2-2
clone size: -
V gene: TRBV10-3
D gene: TRBD1

CDR3 DNA: TGTGCCAGTAGCCTGGCGGGACAGGGGGACCAGCCCCAGCATTTT
CDR3 protein: CASSLAGQGDQPQHF
J gene: TRBJ1-5
clone size: -
V gene: TRBV19
D gene: TRBD1

CDR3 DNA: TGTGCCAGCAGCCAAGGACAGGGTGGATCAGGCTACACCTTC
CDR3 protein: CASSQGQGGSGYTF
J gene: TRBJ1-2
clone size: -
V gene: TRBV3-1/TRBV3-2
D gene: TRBD1

CDR3 DNA: TGTGCCAGTTCCGGGACAGGGGTCGATACGCAGTATTTT
CDR3 protein: CASSGTGVDTQYF
J gene: TRBJ2-3
clone size: -
V gene: TRBV6-5
D gene: TRBD1

CDR3 DNA: TGTGCCATCGACATAGGGACAGGAGCCACCGGGGAGCTGTTTTTT
CDR3 protein: CAIDIGTGATGELFF
J gene: TRBJ2-2
clone size: -
V gene: TRBV7-6
D gene: TRBD1

CDR3 DNA: TGTGCCAGCAGTTACTCCGGTCTAGCGGGCGCGGGGGAGCTGTTTTTT
CDR3 protein: CASSYSGLAGAGELFF
J gene: TRBJ2-2
clone size: -
V gene: TRBV6-5
D gene: TRBD2

CDR3 DNA: TGTGCCAGCAGCCAAGTACTGGGACTAGCGGGGGGGCAGAGTGAGCAGTTCTTC
CDR3 protein: CASSQVLGLAGGQSEQFF
J gene: TRBJ2-1
clone size: -
V gene: TRBV4-2
D gene: TRBD2

CDR3 DNA: TGTGCCAGCAGCTTATCGACAGCCCAGGGCCCCAATCAGCCCCAGCATTTT
CDR3 protein: CASSLSTAQGPNQPQHF
J gene: TRBJ1-5
clone size: -
V gene: TRBV7-8
D gene: -

CDR3 DNA: TGTGCCAGCAGTCCTTCTTGGTTACTAGGCGAGCAGTACTTC
CDR3 protein: CASSPSWLLGEQYF
J gene: TRBJ2-7
clone size: -
V gene: TRBV6-5
D gene: -